This record covers a single TCR beta chain. Its specificity is not known. These data are taken from a study of monozygotic twins with inflammatory bowel disease. Study results and caveats: A single strong IBD-associated signal or clonotype was not supported by the findings.

The V gene's germline CDR1 is SGDLS and CDR2 YYNGEE. This CDR3 is built from 15 residues. The TCR libraries each used total RNA (roughly 4,000 ng per library). Template switching introduced UMIs that contain a 6-nucleotide sample barcode. Nested PCRs of about 17 and 10 cycles, two in total, were run on TCRalpha and TCRbeta cDNA. No DNA is given; TCRdb re-called the 5' RACE reads and lists each CDR3 protein once. Its listing shows 150,000 to 200,000 distinct CDR3 sequences. The sequenced material came from blood. The chain couples TRBV9 to TRBJ1-1; TCRdb picks TRBD1, but there is no DNA to check that call. The sequence derives from a human donor with ulcerative colitis or Crohn's disease, or a healthy co-twin of an affected twin (not recorded which). The CDR3 loop is CASSVIGTSSTEAFF.